Given below is one T cell receptor (beta chain) in context. These data belong to a study of graft-versus-host responses after intestinal transplantation. General study findings and limits: Patients with graft-donor T cell macrochimerism had high graft-versus-host to host-versus-graft clonal ratios in allografts.

Profiling relied on immunoSEQ multiplex PCR, and the TCRdb table lists in-frame clones only, not all of them. Here the sample spans 20,000 to 25,000 clones, 40% being singletons. Plated together were around 200,000 CFSE-labeled responder cells and around 200,000 irradiated, violet-dye-labeled stimulator cells. The germline V gene encodes CDR1 SGHRS and CDR2 YFSETQ. This CDR3 is 16 amino acids long. V lost 4 bases and J 6 bases, leaving 20 bases between the germline ends. This chain uses TRBV5-1 with TRBJ2-1, with D perhaps TRBD1 (6 bases). The sequenced sample was alloreactive CD4+ T cells from a mixed lymphocyte reaction culture, obtained before intestinal transplant. Subset defined: CFSE-low proliferating T cells sorted from approximately six-day pre-transplant mixed lymphocyte reaction (GvH or HvG direction). The TCR was taken from a human patient who received an intestinal transplant. The CDR3 spells CASSGPPGGRGNEQFF. CDR3 sequence (DNA): TGCGCCAGCAGCGGACCCCCCGGAGGCAGGGGCAATGAGCAGTTCTTC.